Below are 2 T cell receptor beta chains sequenced from a single sample in a study of human T cells and chemical hapten exposure. Time point in this sample: patch test 2, 6 weeks after DPC sensitization. The treatment was: therapeutic diphenylcyclopropenone sensitization with weekly scalp DPC. Each CDR3 protein is one row after TCRdb ran MiXCR on the RACE reads. The table includes around 42,000 distinct CDR3 sequences, 3.3% detected once. The sample here was whole blood, taken in connection with sensitization to the hapten diphenylcyclopropenone (DPC). The source of these receptors is a man aged 35-49 years with alopecia areata. Some clones in this sample may be carry-over from other donors' samples.

This clonotype was observed many times. The chain has TRBV12-3 or TRBV12-4 and TRBJ2-1; 8 positions agree with TRBD2. This CDR3 is built from 13 residues. V shed 4 bases and J 10 bases; nucleotides not matched to a gene: 6. CDR3 bases: TGTGCCAGCAGTTCCTTGACTAGCGCCGAGCAGTTCTTC. This gives the protein CASSSLTSAEQFF.

In its sample, this clonotype was seen many times. The chain recombines TRBV12-3 or TRBV12-4 with TRBJ1-2; D possibly corresponds to TRBD1 (5 bases). The CDR3 is 17 amino acids. V lost 0 bases to trimming and J lost 4 bases, with 18 bases between them. CDR3 in amino acids: CASSLASTRARGYGYTF. The CDR3 DNA follows: TGTGCCAGCAGTTTAGCGTCCACCAGGGCGCGGGGCTATGGCTACACCTTC.